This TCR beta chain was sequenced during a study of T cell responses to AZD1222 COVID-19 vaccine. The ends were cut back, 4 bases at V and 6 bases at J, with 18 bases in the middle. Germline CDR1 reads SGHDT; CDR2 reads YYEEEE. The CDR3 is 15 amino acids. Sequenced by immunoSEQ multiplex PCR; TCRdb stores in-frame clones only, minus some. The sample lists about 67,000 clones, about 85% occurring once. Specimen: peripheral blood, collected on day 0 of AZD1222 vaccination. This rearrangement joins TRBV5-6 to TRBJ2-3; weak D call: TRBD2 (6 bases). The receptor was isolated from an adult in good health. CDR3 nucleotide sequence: TGTGCCAGCAGCCACGTTCGGGGGAAGAGGGATACGCAGTATTTT. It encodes CASSHVRGKRDTQYF. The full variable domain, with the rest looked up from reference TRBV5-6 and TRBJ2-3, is DAGVTQSPTHLIKTRGQQVTLRCSPKSGHDTVSWYQQALGQGPQFIFQYYEEEERQRGNFPDRFSGHQFPNYSSELNVNALLLGDSALYLCASSHVRGKRDTQYFGPGTRLTVL.